One and the same sample provided the 5 T cell receptor beta chains below, sequenced in a study of cytomegalovirus exposure and HLA in healthy donors. This PCR relied on a set of 60 Vbeta primers and 13 Jbeta primers. Clones were read by immunoSEQ multiplex PCR, and TCRdb kept only the in-frame ones, dropping some. There are 60,000 to 95,000 clones in the sample; 70% to 85% occur only once, and 18% lies in the top ten. The sequencing input was PBMCs. The receptor set was obtained from a man aged 65-85 years in good health and CMV-seropositive.

The rearrangement joins TRBV5-1 to TRBJ2-7; TRBD2 matches at 10 bases. This CDR3 comprises 16 residues. CDR1 and CDR2 (germline): SGHRS, YFSETQ. Trimming removed 3 bases from V and 0 bases from J; junction bases left unmatched: 6. CDR3 DNA sequence: TGCGCCAGCAGCTACGGACTAGCGGCGAGCTCCTACGAGCAGTACTTC. Amino acid sequence: CASSYGLAASSYEQYF. Using reference TRBV5-1 and TRBJ2-7 for the parts outside the CDR3, the full variable domain is KAGVTQTPRYLIKTRGQQVTLSCSPISGHRSVSWYQQTPGQGLQFLFEYFSETQRNKGNFPGRFSGRQFSNSRSEMNVSTLELGDSALYLCASSYGLAASSYEQYFGPGTRLTVT.

V and J are TRBV5-1 and TRBJ1-4, with TRBD1 as a possible D gene (5 bases). The CDR3 has 14 amino acids. V was cut by 5 bases and J by 4 bases, with 12 bases left in between. Germline V CDR1 and CDR2: SGHRS, YFSETQ. The CDR3 coding sequence is TGCGCCAGCAGACCGGGACTGATTAATGAAAAACTGTTTTTT. This translates into CASRPGLINEKLFF.

In its sample, this clone was seen a few times. V gene TRBV6-5 combines with J gene TRBJ1-1; TRBD1 is a possible D gene (6 bases). The CDR3 runs to 14 residues. Germline V gives CDR1 MNHEY, CDR2 SVGAGI. The V end lost 0 bases, the J end lost 5 bases, and 10 bases lay between the germline ends. The CDR3 here is CASSYSLRGTEAFF. CDR3 in DNA: TGTGCCAGCAGTTACTCGTTAAGGGGGACTGAAGCTTTCTTT.

V gene TRBV7-2 combines with J gene TRBJ1-1; perhaps TRBD1 as D (6 bases). Trimming took 6 bases from V and 0 from J, leaving 14 bases between them. CDR3 length: 15 residues. Germline values: CDR1 SGHTA, CDR2 FQGNSA. The CDR3 here is CASRVDSTMNTEAFF. The CDR3 coding sequence is TGTGCCAGCAGGGTGGACAGTACTATGAACACTGAAGCTTTCTTT.

The chain employs TRBV28 and TRBJ1-1; maybe TRBD1 (6 bases). This CDR3 has 16 residues. Germline values: CDR1 MDHEN, CDR2 SYDVKM. With 4 bases removed from V and 1 base from J, the gap between germline ends came to 16 bases. The CDR3 loop is CASSSPGGRRNTEAFF. CDR3 DNA sequence: TGTGCCAGCAGTTCCCCGGGGGGGCGACGGAACACTGAAGCTTTCTTT. The full variable domain, in which reference TRBV28 and TRBJ1-1 provide the parts outside the CDR3, is DVKVTQSSRYLVKRTGEKVFLECVQDMDHENMFWYRQDPGLGLRLIYFSYDVKMKEKGDIPEGYSVSREKKERFSLILESASTNQTSMYLCASSSPGGRRNTEAFFGQGTRLTVV.